This T cell receptor beta chain emerged from a study of hypomethylating agent response in myelodysplastic syndrome. Study-wide background: Of the myelodysplastic syndrome patients, 9 were male, 2 female.

Using immunoSEQ multiplex PCR, the repertoire was profiled, and TCRdb retains in-frame clones only, with some absent. This sample yields about 4,000 clones, of which more than 85% are seen a single time; roughly an eighth belongs to the top ten. This TCR derives from a human donor with myelodysplastic syndrome. Material: bone marrow, obtained before or after starting hypomethylating agent treatment for myelodysplastic syndrome (not recorded which).

CDR3 residues: CATTGAGRLLEQYF. DNA for the CDR3: TGTGCCACCACGGGGGCGGGACGTCTCCTCGAGCAGTACTTC. The chain combines TRBV9 with TRBJ2-7; the D call may be TRBD1 or TRBD2 (6 bases each). The V end was cut by 9 bases, the J end by 6 bases, with 22 bases between. The CDR3 has 14 residues. CDR1 SGDLS and CDR2 YYNGEE come from the germline V gene.